The TCR beta chain under discussion was sequenced for a study of blood T cell repertoires in COVID-19 (dated by TCRdb to about 2020). In terms of the full investigation: Collaborator samples came from the United States, Italy and Spain and covered acute and convalescent phases of COVID-19. The repertoires were made available in a free public database intended to serve as a resource for research on the immune response to SARS-CoV-2. HLA class I and class II types, where available, came from metadata supplied by the sample provider rather than from assay-based typing. The samples were drawn from the first 160 participants of the ongoing ImmuneRACE study and from 1,254 subjects provided by 6 global collaborators. Sample metadata almost always included a de-identified subject ID, COVID-19 status, age in years and sex. Subjects who had been exposed to COVID-19, were actively infected with it, or had recovered from it provided the deeply sampled blood TCRbeta repertoires that made up the dataset. The prospective study material was composed of cDNA or gDNA derived from T cells, B-cell-depleted T cells, or PBMCs. On the study overall, not on this receptor specifically: Clinical and demographic metadata were provided uncurated, with the amount varying by source and participant.

This clone was counted a single time. Its antigen target is currently unknown. No much larger clonotype is one base removed from it; base qualities were not supplied. Samples from volunteer blood donors who had recovered from COVID-19 were contributed by a second Seattle source. Whole blood was collected in K2EDTA tubes by collaborating institutions according to the institutions' own protocols. For TCRbeta analysis, collaborators shipped samples in one of three forms: frozen whole blood, isolated PBMCs, or DNA extracted from either of those sample types. The germline V gene sets CDR1 to MGHDK and CDR2 to SYGVNS. Spanning cysteine to phenylalanine, the CDR3 consists of 14 amino acids. Of the read, only the CDR3 DNA is kept; its 42 bases are in frame from base 1. Compared with germline, V lacks 7 bases and J lacks 4 bases; bases without a gene match: 5. TCRbeta CDR3 regions were amplified from genomic DNA by means of the immunoSEQ Assay, a bias-controlled multiplex PCR. The source study handled its data this way. Nucleated cell counts per sample were estimated from amplification of reference gene primers within the assay. To quantify the absolute abundance of each unique TCRbeta CDR3 rearrangement, sequence reads were collapsed and filtered. For each sample, productive Simpson clonality was calculated as the square root of Simpson's diversity index across productive rearrangements. Imported from immuneACCESS, the table was reduced by TCRdb to in-frame sequences with V and J called. These copies leave out some clones; in studies compared against another copy, an unresolved V gene accounts for under half, and the cause of the remainder is not known. V and J calls and clone size are copied from that table; D and trimming were computed from the DNA. The sample records about 220,000 clones, approximately 86% of which are singletons. Of the sample, approximately 3% falls within the top ten clones.

Input material: peripheral blood. This TCR derives from a woman between 25 and 40 years old who had recovered from COVID-19. This receptor chain uses TRBV25-1 and TRBJ2-5; 11 junctional bases match TRBD1. In nucleotides, the sequence is TGTGCCAGCACTAAAGGGACAGGGGGAGAGACCCAGTACTTC. Its translation is CASTKGTGGETQYF.